This TCR beta chain derives from a study of cytomegalovirus exposure and HLA in healthy donors. The CDR3 spans 13 residues. From germline, CDR1 is GTSNPN and CDR2 SVGIG (reference sequence). With V trimmed by 7 bases and J by 4 bases, 6 bases remained unmatched. The sample holds a few counts of this clone. Its antigen is still unknown. Whole-study results and caveats: The listing of 150 to 200 TCR beta chains classed them as cytomegalovirus-associated.

PCR used 60 Vbeta primers and 13 Jbeta primers. Sequencing used immunoSEQ multiplex PCR; TCRdb keeps in-frame clones, though not all of them. The table records roughly 160,000 clones, about 68% of them present only once. This TCR derives from a female donor in good health and CMV-seronegative. The rearrangement links TRBV30 to TRBJ2-7; 11 nucleotides line up with TRBD1. The sample consisted of PBMCs. Here the CDR3 DNA reads TGTGCCTCCCGGGACAGGGGGAGATACGAGCAGTACTTC. Amino acid sequence: CASRDRGRYEQYF.